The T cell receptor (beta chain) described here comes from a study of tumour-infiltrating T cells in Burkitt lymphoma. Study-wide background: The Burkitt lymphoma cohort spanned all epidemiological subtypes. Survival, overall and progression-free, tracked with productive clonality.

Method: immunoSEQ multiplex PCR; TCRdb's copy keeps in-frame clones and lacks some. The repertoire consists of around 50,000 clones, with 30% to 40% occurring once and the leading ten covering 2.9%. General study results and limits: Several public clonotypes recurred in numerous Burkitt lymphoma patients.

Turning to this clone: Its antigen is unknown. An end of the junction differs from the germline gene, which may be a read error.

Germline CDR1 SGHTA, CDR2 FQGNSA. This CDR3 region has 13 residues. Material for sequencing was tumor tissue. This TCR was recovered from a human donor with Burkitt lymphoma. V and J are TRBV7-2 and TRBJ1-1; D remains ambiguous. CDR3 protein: CASSSDLNAEAFF. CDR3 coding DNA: TGTGCCAGCAGCTCGGACCTGAACGCTGAAGCTTTCTTT.